Listed here is a single T cell receptor (beta chain). Its specificity is not known. The data stem from a study of T cell responses to AZD1222 COVID-19 vaccine. General study findings and limits: Spike-spanning, vaccine-associated CD4 TCRs were dominant at 160-218 and 743-854. Donors were largely white British and mainly female; clonal diversity was possibly underestimated. At baseline, just 5 or 6 AZD1222 recipients tested seropositive. Reportedly, close to half of spike-specific TCRs are directed against unmutated variant regions.

The assay was immunoSEQ multiplex PCR, and TCRdb's table has in-frame clones only and misses some. The sample contains around 180,000 clones, 80% to 90% of which appear only once. The V and J ends lost 2 bases and 6 bases respectively, with 12 bases between them. Looked up from germline, CDR1 is SGDLS and CDR2 is YYNGEE. CDR3 size: 14 residues. The J gene is TRBJ2-1, the V gene TRBV9, with D maybe TRBD1 (5 bases). The input for sequencing was peripheral blood, taken on day 0 of MenACWY control vaccination. This TCR came from an adult in good health. The CDR3 sequence is CASSVGWGLNEQFF. The CDR3 DNA reads as TGTGCCAGCAGCGTGGGGTGGGGCCTCAATGAGCAGTTCTTC.